This TCR beta chain was recovered during a study of CD8+CD57+ T cells in acquired aplastic anemia (dated by TCRdb to the late 2010s). Describing the broader study: Extracted DNA from sorted CD4+ and CD8+ cells averaged 3.2 ug, ranging from roughly 0.2 to 30 ug. An average of roughly 10 million reads for CD4+ cells and 12 million or so reads for CD8+ cells was obtained from healthy donor samples.

Findings and caveats that apply to the study as a whole: CD8+ Simpson's diversity did not differ significantly between patients and healthy controls (P=0.060). Although roughly 30 CD8+ CDR3 sequences were shared by patients and controls, these sequences appeared highly expressed in patients and within the immunodominant clones of patients.

The CDR3 spans 12 residues, from the cysteine through the phenylalanine. Solely the CDR3 DNA is kept, with 36 bases framed from the first base. CDR1 and CDR2 (SGHTA, FQGTGA) derive from the germline V gene. In this study, sorted CD4+ and CD8+ T cells from the blood of healthy subjects and of severe aplastic anemia patients had their TCR repertoires deep-sequenced. Ficoll-Paque density gradient centrifugation was used to isolate peripheral blood mononuclear cells. Before DNA extraction, CD4+ and CD8+ T cells were sorted with FACS or magnetic beads. Genomic DNA was used as template for profiling of TCR beta VDJ combinations and CDR3 sequences. An Illumina HiSeq 2000 was used for TCR repertoire sequencing. Under the source paper's analysis protocol: TRBV/TRBJ rearrangement plots, CDR3 size and DJ length profiles, and Simpson's diversity index were used to evaluate the repertoires. The immunodominant clone was defined as the most abundant DNA sequence in deep sequencing data. CDR3 amino acid sequences were checked for sharing between subjects and were compared against published repertoires and the VDJdb database. TCRdb reanalyzed the raw reads on its own, using fastp at Q25 for trimming and MiXCR for clone calling, and kept in-frame beta chains. Each entry merges the rows of one CDR3 protein and shows their most common DNA and genes. TCRdb's processing, not the authors', yielded these V and J calls. In all, the sample holds around 400,000 distinct CDR3 sequences, and just under 70% of those were seen once. Under 5% of the sample is taken by the ten largest.

Comment on this clonotype: Its antigen is still unknown. Its ends do not fully match the called genes, so a read error is possible.

The sequence is built from TRBV7-3 and TRBJ1-2; no D gene is confidently identified. The sequencing sample was made of sorted CD4+, CD8+, or CD8+CD57+ T cells (not recorded which) from PBMCs. The TCR originated in a human donor in good health, serving as a control. The nucleotide sequence is given as TGTGCCACCAGCAGCCCCTCGGCTGGCTACGCCTTC. This encodes CATSSPSAGYAF.